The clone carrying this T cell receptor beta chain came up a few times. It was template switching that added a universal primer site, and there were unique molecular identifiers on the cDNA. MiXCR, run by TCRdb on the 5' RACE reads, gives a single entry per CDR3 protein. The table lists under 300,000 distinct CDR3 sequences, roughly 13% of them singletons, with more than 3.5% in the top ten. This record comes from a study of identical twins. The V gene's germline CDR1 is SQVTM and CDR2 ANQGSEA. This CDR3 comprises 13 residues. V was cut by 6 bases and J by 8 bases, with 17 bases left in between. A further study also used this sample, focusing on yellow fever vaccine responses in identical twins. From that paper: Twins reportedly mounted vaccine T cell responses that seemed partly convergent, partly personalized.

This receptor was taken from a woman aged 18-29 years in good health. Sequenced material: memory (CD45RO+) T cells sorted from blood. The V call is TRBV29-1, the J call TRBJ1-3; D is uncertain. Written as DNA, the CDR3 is TGCAGCGTCCAGCCAGTCAGCTGGGACACCATATATTTT. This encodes CSVQPVSWDTIYF.